Listed here are 11 T cell receptor beta chains from one sample, sequenced in a study of blood T cells in healthy people across ages. A sample-barcoded 5' primer and a J-beta primer mix were used in a second PCR of roughly 7 to 11 cycles. TCRdb re-called the 5' RACE reads with MiXCR, one entry per CDR3 protein. The sample carries 650,000 to 900,000 distinct CDR3 sequences, less than 80% recorded once. The sequencing input was blood. The receptors shown here come from a man between 25 and 39 years old in good health.

The chain combines TRBV6-1 with TRBJ1-5; D is unclear. The V gene's germline CDR1 is MNHNS and CDR2 SASEGT. The CDR3 covers 14 residues. V shed 6 bases and J shed 2 bases, with 11 bases lying between them. The CDR3 reads CASSSSWGNQPQHF. DNA for the CDR3: TGTGCCAGCAGCTCATCCTGGGGCAATCAGCCCCAGCATTTT.

This clonotype was observed a few times. J is TRBJ2-7 and V is TRBV9, with D unclear. The CDR3 loop spans 14 amino acids. Trimming removed 2 bases from V and 3 bases from J, with 12 bases in between. CDR1 SGDLS and CDR2 YYNGEE come from the germline V gene. CDR3 nucleotide sequence: TGTGCCAGCAGCGTCGACGGACGCCACTACGAGCAGTACTTC. Translated: CASSVDGRHYEQYF.

The rearrangement links TRBV20-1 to TRBJ2-5; TRBD1 agrees at 7 bases. The closer fit of TRBJ2-7 to the DNA end suggests the J call may be wrong. CDR3 length: 15 residues. Per germline, CDR1 DFQATT and CDR2 SNEGSKA (reference sequence). The CDR3 coding sequence is TGCAGTGCTAGAGCCCCGGGACAGATCTCCTACGAGCAGTACTTC. This gives the protein CSARAPGQISYEQYF.

This clonotype was recorded a few times. The V call is TRBV6-2 or TRBV6-3, the J call TRBJ2-1; D remains ambiguous. Trimming took 4 bases from V and 0 from J, leaving 13 bases between them. From germline, CDR1 is MNHEY and CDR2 SVGEGT. The CDR3 is 16 residues long. CDR3 region: CASSLWPPSSYNEQFF. In DNA, the CDR3 is TGTGCCAGCAGTTTATGGCCGCCTAGCTCCTACAATGAGCAGTTCTTC.

This chain uses TRBV28 with TRBJ2-3; the D gene is possibly TRBD2 (6 bases). Trimming removed 3 bases at V and 2 bases at J, with 12 bases between. The CDR3 covers 15 residues. Germline loops: CDR1 MDHEN, CDR2 SYDVKM. The CDR3 here is CASSFTGTPTDTQYF. The CDR3 DNA follows: TGTGCCAGCAGTTTCACCGGGACTCCCACAGATACGCAGTATTTT.

The gene calls are TRBV29-1 and TRBJ2-1, with TRBD2 matching 10 bases. The V and J ends lost 7 bases and 8 bases, in that order; junction bases with no gene match: 14. This CDR3 contains 15 residues. Germline CDR1 reads SQVTM; CDR2 reads ANQGSEA. CDR3 coding DNA: TGCAGCGCAGGCCCCCCTAGCGGGGGAGGGGATGAGCAGTTCTTC. Amino acids: CSAGPPSGGGDEQFF.

The rearrangement uses TRBV27 and TRBJ1-1; D is undetermined. This CDR3 is 14 amino acids long. Looked up from germline, CDR1 is MNHEY and CDR2 is SMNVEV (reference sequence). Trimming removed 5 bases at V and 4 bases at J, with 14 bases between. The CDR3 nucleotides read TGTGCCAGCAGTATTCAGAGGAAGTTCACTGAAGCTTTCTTT. It is translated as CASSIQRKFTEAFF.

The chain is built from TRBV12-3 or TRBV12-4 and TRBJ1-3, with TRBD1 as a possible D gene (5 bases). The V end was cut by 2 bases, the J end by 4 bases, with 18 bases between. The CDR3 runs to 17 residues. In nucleotides, the CDR3 is TGTGCCAGCAGTTTAACGGGGATGGGGACGGCGGGAAACACCATATATTTT. It codes for CASSLTGMGTAGNTIYF.

This clonotype was observed once. The chain employs TRBV7-3 and TRBJ2-5; 9 nucleotides agree with TRBD2. V was pared by 5 bases and J by 11 bases, with 12 bases of the junction left unmatched. The CDR3 runs to 14 residues. The germline gives CDR1 SGHTA, CDR2 FQGTGA. CDR3 in amino acids: CASSPAGGSREQYF. CDR3 bases: TGTGCCAGCAGCCCAGCGGGGGGTTCTCGAGAGCAGTACTTC.

This clonotype has just one count. J is TRBJ2-1 and V is TRBV7-9, with D perhaps matching TRBD1 (6 bases). Trimming cost V 8 bases and J 2 bases, with 13 bases left between them. The CDR3 covers 14 residues. Looked up from germline, CDR1 is SEHNR and CDR2 is FQNEAQ (reference sequence). CDR3 protein: CASRQDRTYNEQFF. The CDR3 nucleotides are TGTGCCAGCCGCCAAGACAGGACCTACAATGAGCAGTTCTTC.

This clonotype came up once. The chain joins TRBV7-2 to TRBJ1-2; no definite D call. Trimming shortened V by 4 bases and J by 6 bases, and 21 bases separated the two germline ends. The CDR3 runs 16 residues. The germline CDR1 and CDR2 sequences are SGHTA and FQGNSA. The CDR3 reads CASSSNLVPGGDGYTF. CDR3 bases: TGTGCCAGCAGCTCCAACCTAGTTCCGGGCGGTGATGGCTACACCTTC.